Listed below are T cell receptor beta chains from one sample, sequenced in a study. TCRdb fed the RT-PCR reads into MiXCR, producing one record per CDR3 protein. The data contain about 700,000 distinct CDR3 sequences, 13% to 15% of them singletons. What was sequenced was memory CD4+ T cells from blood. All receptors derive from a female donor in good health, serving as a healthy control. Each CDR3 is given with its conserved first and last residue. Fields, in order: V gene, clone size, J gene, D gene, CDR3 DNA, CDR3 protein. D genes are given only for firm matches. Clone size, where shown, is once, few, many, or a class for clones that have expanded.

TRBV10-3	few	TRBJ2-3	TRBD2	TGTGCCATCACCCGAGGACTAGCCGGGACTAGCACAGATACGCAGTATTTT	CAITRGLAGTSTDTQYF
TRBV12-3/TRBV12-4	many	TRBJ1-3	TRBD1	TGTGCCAGCAGTTTCTCGACAGGGGCCTCTGGAAACACCATATATTTT	CASSFSTGASGNTIYF
TRBV20-1	many	TRBJ1-1	-	TGCAGTGCTCGGGGAATTTGGGGAGAGACTGAAGCTTTCTTT	CSARGIWGETEAFF
TRBV6-5	many	TRBJ2-5	TRBD1	TGTGCCAGCAGTCAGGGACAGAGAGAGACCCAGTACTTC	CASSQGQRETQYF
TRBV5-1	many	TRBJ2-2	TRBD1	TGCGCCAGCTGGACAGGGGGCGTCACCGGGGAGCTGTTTTTT	CASWTGGVTGELFF
TRBV7-3	-	TRBJ2-2	TRBD2	TGTGCCAGCAGACCCACTAGCGGGAGAGGAGAGCTGTTTTTT	CASRPTSGRGELFF
TRBV2	few	TRBJ1-2	-	TGTGCCAGCAGTGAAGCCCTAGTTTATGGCTACACCTTC	CASSEALVYGYTF
TRBV7-2	few	TRBJ2-1	TRBD1	TGTGCCAGCAGCCCTGGGACAGGGGCTTCGTTTGGATACAATGAGCAGTTCTTC	CASSPGTGASFGYNEQFF
TRBV28	-	TRBJ1-1	TRBD1	TGTTTGGAGGGGGCGAACACTGAAGCTTTCTTT	CLEGANTEAFF
TRBV28	few	TRBJ2-5	-	TGTGCCAGCAGTCCCTGGTCGGCGGAGACCCAGTACTTC	CASSPWSAETQYF
TRBV27	-	TRBJ2-5	-	TGTGCCAGCAGTTCCGTGTCCCTACGGGGGGAGACCCAGTACTTC	CASSSVSLRGETQYF
TRBV11-1	-	TRBJ2-1	-	TGTGCCAGCAGCAAGGGCGGACAATACAATGAGCAGTTCTTC	CASSKGGQYNEQFF
TRBV20-1	few	TRBJ1-4	-	TGCAGTGCTAGAGACCCGACAGGACCTAATGAAAAACTGTTTTTT	CSARDPTGPNEKLFF
TRBV20-1	-	TRBJ2-4	TRBD1	TGCAGTGCCGACCACAGGGGAAACATTCAGTACTTC	CSADHRGNIQYF
TRBV7-2	-	TRBJ2-3	-	TGTGCCAGCAGTTCAAGCGGACTCACAGATACGCAGTATTTT	CASSSSGLTDTQYF
TRBV5-1	few	TRBJ2-7	TRBD2	TGCGCCAGCAGCCCTCTAGGACTAGCTTTCGAGCAGTACTTC	CASSPLGLAFEQYF
TRBV30	few	TRBJ1-3	-	TGTGCCTGGTCCAAAGGACATTCTTCGTCTGGAAACACCATATATTTT	CAWSKGHSSSGNTIYF
TRBV10-3	-	TRBJ2-1	TRBD2	TGTGCCATCAGCAAAGGGGCGGGAGGGATCGATGAGCAGTTCTTC	CAISKGAGGIDEQFF
TRBV6-2/TRBV6-3	-	TRBJ1-1	-	TGTGCCAGCATCCCTGGAGAGGAGAACACTGAAGCTTTCTTT	CASIPGEENTEAFF
TRBV20-1	few	TRBJ1-2	TRBD1	TGCAGTGCTACCCGACAGGGGGTGCACTATGGCTACACCTTC	CSATRQGVHYGYTF
TRBV18	few	TRBJ2-3	TRBD1	TGTGCCAGCTCAGAGACAGGGGCGGATACGCAGTATTTT	CASSETGADTQYF
TRBV20-1	-	TRBJ2-3	TRBD1	TGCAGTGCTAAGGACAGGGGGTACACAGATACGCAGTATTTT	CSAKDRGYTDTQYF
TRBV5-6	many	TRBJ2-3	-	TGTGCCAGCAGCTCCCCTCCGGGATCTGATACGCAGTATTTT	CASSSPPGSDTQYF
TRBV4-1	-	TRBJ2-7	-	TGCGCCAGCAGCAACGGGTGGTTGGGTGCGGACGAGCAGTACTTC	CASSNGWLGADEQYF
TRBV29-1	many	TRBJ1-1	TRBD1	TGCAGCGTTGATCCGCAGGGGGTGAACACTGAAGCTTTCTTT	CSVDPQGVNTEAFF
TRBV7-2	-	TRBJ2-7	-	TGTGCCAGCAGCTTAGTCGGGCTCATCGAGCAGTACTTC	CASSLVGLIEQYF
TRBV5-6	-	TRBJ2-1	-	TGTGCCAGCAGCTCGACAGCCCGGTTGTACAATGAGCAGTTCTTC	CASSSTARLYNEQFF
TRBV6-5	-	TRBJ2-1	TRBD1	TGTGCCAGCAGCCTCCCCGATTACGGGGACAGGGGTTACAATGAGCAGTTCTTC	CASSLPDYGDRGYNEQFF
TRBV7-9	-	TRBJ2-3	-	TGTGCCAGCAGCCTACCCAGAGAGTCAGATACGCAGTATTTT	CASSLPRESDTQYF
TRBV27	many	TRBJ2-7	-	TGTGCCAGCAGTTTCCTACAGGGTTACGAGCAGTACTTC	CASSFLQGYEQYF
TRBV27	many	TRBJ2-1	TRBD2	TGTGCCAGCAGTAAGGGACAGGCCCGGACTAGCGGGAGGGACAATGAGCAGTTCTTC	CASSKGQARTSGRDNEQFF
TRBV20-1	-	TRBJ1-5	-	TGCAGTTCTAGCAACAGGGACAATCAGCCCCAGCATTTT	CSSSNRDNQPQHF
TRBV6-5	many	TRBJ2-5	-	TGTGCCAGCAGTTCCTTCGGGGAACTGAGTCAAGAGACCCAGTACTTC	CASSSFGELSQETQYF
TRBV28	-	TRBJ2-1	TRBD2	TGTGCCAGCAGCTCCTTAGCGGGAGGTGTTTATGAGCAGTTCTTC	CASSSLAGGVYEQFF
TRBV27	-	TRBJ2-4	-	TGTGCCAGCAGTCTATACGGGGGAAGCATTCAGTACTTC	CASSLYGGSIQYF
TRBV20-1	few	TRBJ2-3	-	TGCAGTGCCGGGGGGACAGAAAGCACAGATACGCAGTATTTT	CSAGGTESTDTQYF
TRBV6-5	many	TRBJ2-3	-	TGTGCCAGCAGTTCCAGAAGGAGTAGCACAGATACGCAGTATTTT	CASSSRRSSTDTQYF
TRBV7-2	-	TRBJ2-3	-	TGTGCCAGCAGCTTAGGCACCGGACTCCTCACAGATACGCAGTATTTT	CASSLGTGLLTDTQYF
TRBV5-1	few	TRBJ1-1	-	TGCGCCAGCAGCTTGGAGGGCCAGGCCAAAGCTTTCTTT	CASSLEGQAKAFF
TRBV24-1	-	TRBJ2-1	-	TGTGCCACCAGATCCACTAGGAGCTCCTACAATGAGCAGTTCTTC	CATRSTRSSYNEQFF
TRBV29-1	many	TRBJ2-5	TRBD1	TGCAGCGTCGTACGGGACAGGGGTGGAAAGACCCAGTACTTC	CSVVRDRGGKTQYF